Shown below are 28 T cell receptor beta chains from a single sample sequenced in a study of CD8 T cells in ankylosing spondylitis. TCRdb reanalysed the 5' RACE reads using MiXCR and keeps one entry per CDR3 protein. The repertoire consists of approximately 42,000 distinct CDR3 sequences, with 3% to 4.5% occurring once and the leading ten covering 3% to 4%. Sequenced input: blood, either unsorted or a sorted T cell fraction (not recorded which). Source of these receptors: a female donor with ankylosing spondylitis or in good health (not recorded which).

The sample holds many counts of this clonotype. CDR3 residues: CASSVGTSQETQYF. The CDR3 DNA reads as TGTGCCAGCAGCGTAGGAACGAGCCAAGAGACCCAGTACTTC. The chain couples TRBV9 to TRBJ2-5; D not resolved. Trimming shortened V by 0 bases and J by 1 base, and 7 bases separated the two germline ends. The CDR3 has 14 residues. Per germline, CDR1 SGDLS and CDR2 YYNGEE.

This clonotype was observed many times. This chain links TRBV9 with TRBJ2-1, with D maybe TRBD2 (6 bases). Germline V gene sequence: CDR1 SGDLS, CDR2 YYNGEE. CDR3 length equals 15 residues. The ends were cut back, 0 bases at V and 9 bases at J, with 16 bases in the middle. CDR3 region: CASSVAALAKGEQFF. In nucleotides, the CDR3 is TGTGCCAGCAGCGTAGCTGCCCTAGCGAAGGGTGAGCAGTTCTTC.

This clonotype was picked up a small number of times. The rearrangement uses TRBV9 and TRBJ1-1; 8 positions match TRBD1. The V and J ends lost 6 bases and 2 bases, in that order; junction bases with no gene match: 9. CDR3 length: 15 amino acids. Germline V gene sequence: CDR1 SGDLS, CDR2 YYNGEE. DNA of the CDR3: TGTGCCAGCACTCTGACAGGGGTACTTAACACTGAAGCTTTCTTT. This sequence encodes CASTLTGVLNTEAFF.

Ten or more counts support this clonotype. The chain couples TRBV9 to TRBJ2-3; TRBD1 matches 8 bases. V lost 3 bases, J lost 0 bases, and 15 bases stayed unmatched. CDR3 size: 19 residues. CDR1 is SGDLS, CDR2 YYNGEE, per germline. The CDR3 DNA reads as TGTGCCAGCAGCGCAGGGGGTCGGACAGGGCGGGGAAGCACAGATACGCAGTATTTT. Translating it yields CASSAGGRTGRGSTDTQYF.

This clonotype was seen a handful of times. The J gene is TRBJ2-4, the V gene TRBV24-1, with TRBD1 as a possible D gene (6 bases). V was trimmed by 1 base and J by 0 bases, leaving 12 bases between them. The CDR3 loop spans 17 amino acids. Germline V CDR1 and CDR2: KGHDR, SFDVKD. This CDR3 is CATSDFRTALAKNIQYF. CDR3 DNA: TGTGCCACCAGTGATTTTCGGACAGCGCTAGCCAAAAACATTCAGTACTTC.

This clonotype is medium-sized (0.01 to 0.1%) by share. CDR3 protein: CASSGTLTGELFF. The DNA for the CDR3 is TGTGCCAGCAGCGGGACCTTAACTGGGGAGCTGTTTTTT. The chain carries TRBV9 and TRBJ2-2; D is unresolved. Germline lookup yields CDR1 SGDLS and CDR2 YYNGEE. Trimming cost V 3 bases and J 8 bases, with 11 bases left between them. This CDR3 is 13 amino acids long.

The table lists this clonotype with many counts. The CDR3 sequence is CASSVAGGVNTEAFF. DNA of the CDR3: TGTGCCAGCAGCGTTGCAGGGGGAGTGAACACTGAAGCTTTCTTT. J is TRBJ1-1 and V is TRBV9, with 7 bases identical to TRBD1. The CDR3 loop spans 15 amino acids. The germline CDR1 and CDR2 sequences are SGDLS and YYNGEE. The V gene end was trimmed by 2 bases and the J gene end by 0 bases; junction bases not matched to a gene: 4.

The sample holds many counts of this clonotype. The chain recombines TRBV9 with TRBJ1-2, with 8 bases identical to TRBD1. This CDR3 is built from 14 residues. V lost 5 bases and J lost 4; bases outside the gene matches: 7. Germline CDR1 and CDR2: SGDLS and YYNGEE. This CDR3 is CASSGGTGLYGYTF. The DNA of the CDR3 is TGTGCCAGCAGTGGAGGGACAGGCCTCTATGGCTACACCTTC.

The sample holds many counts of this clonotype. CDR3 residues: CASSVAGHQSEKLFF. DNA for the CDR3: TGTGCCAGCAGCGTAGCGGGCCATCAATCTGAAAAACTGTTTTTT. V gene TRBV9 combines with J gene TRBJ1-4; unclear D gene. Trimming left V 0 bases short and J 7 bases short, with 13 bases between. The V gene's germline CDR1 is SGDLS and CDR2 YYNGEE. CDR3 size: 15 residues.

The V call is TRBV9, the J call TRBJ2-1, with a possible D match to TRBD2 (7 bases). This CDR3 spans 16 amino acids. Trimming cost V 7 bases and J 4 bases, with 21 bases left between them. CDR1 and CDR2 (germline): SGDLS, YYNGEE. CDR3 DNA sequence: TGTGCCAGCTCCCTTGGGAGGGACAATACTTACAATGAGCAGTTCTTC. Translating gives CASSLGRDNTYNEQFF. The full variable domain, rest sourced from reference TRBV9 and TRBJ2-1, is DSGVTQTPKHLITATGQRVTLRCSPRSGDLSVYWYQQSLDQGLQFLIQYYNGEERAKGNILERFSAQQFPDLHSELNLSSLELGDSALYFCASSLGRDNTYNEQFFGPGTRLTVL.

This clonotype was detected many times. The genes are TRBV9 and TRBJ1-4; tentative D call: TRBD1 (6 bases). The length of the CDR3 is 13 residues. Germline V gives CDR1 SGDLS, CDR2 YYNGEE. V was cut by 3 bases and J by 6 bases, with 9 bases left in between. For the CDR3, the DNA is TGTGCCAGCAGCGACCGACAGGATGAAAAACTGTTTTTT. Translated, it gives CASSDRQDEKLFF.

This clonotype was observed many times. Here the CDR3 DNA reads TGTGCCAGCAGCGCCCTCACAGATACGCAGTATTTT. It translates to CASSALTDTQYF. This chain joins TRBV9 and TRBJ2-3, with D unclear. The CDR3 is made up of 12 amino acids. Trimming took off 3 bases at V and 2 bases at J, with 4 bases between the two ends. Germline-derived CDR1 and CDR2 are SGDLS and YYNGEE.

Ten or more counts support this clonotype. The chain is built from TRBV9 and TRBJ1-1; the D gene is possibly TRBD1 (5 bases). The CDR3 is 17 amino acids. Germline assignment: CDR1 SGDLS and CDR2 YYNGEE. Trimming removed 0 bases at V and 3 bases at J, with 18 bases between. CDR3 in DNA: TGTGCCAGCAGCGTAGCGACAGAGGCAAAAGAGGACACTGAAGCTTTCTTT. Protein product: CASSVATEAKEDTEAFF.

This clonotype has just a few counts. DNA of the CDR3: TGTGCCAGCAGCGTAGCCCGACGGCGGGGTAAGAGCACAGATACGCAGTATTTT. It encodes CASSVARRRGKSTDTQYF. V and J are TRBV9 and TRBJ2-3; tentative D call: TRBD2 (6 bases). The length of the CDR3 is 18 residues. V was clipped by 0 bases and J by 0 bases, with 17 bases between them. In germline, CDR1 is SGDLS, CDR2 YYNGEE.

This clonotype was picked up a small number of times. The chain is built from TRBV9 and TRBJ2-1; 7 nucleotides agree with TRBD2. V dropped 3 bases and J dropped 7; count of bases not matched to a gene: 10. CDR1 is SGDLS and CDR2 is YYNGEE in the germline V gene. The CDR3 spans 15 residues. CDR3 protein: CASSAPAWGGNEQFF. The CDR3 region has the DNA TGTGCCAGCAGCGCCCCCGCCTGGGGGGGTAATGAGCAGTTCTTC.

The table lists this clonotype with many counts. The chain carries TRBV9 and TRBJ1-5; maybe TRBD1 (5 bases). This CDR3 has 14 residues. Trimming removed 4 bases from V and 2 bases from J, with 10 bases in between. In germline, CDR1 is SGDLS, CDR2 YYNGEE. The CDR3 sequence is CASSSGTGNQPQHF. The CDR3 nucleotides read TGTGCCAGCAGCAGTGGGACGGGCAATCAGCCCCAGCATTTT.

This clonotype was observed at least ten times. The chain is built from TRBV9 and TRBJ2-2; TRBD2 agrees at 7 bases. The CDR3 contains 14 residues. Germline CDR1 SGDLS, CDR2 YYNGEE. Losses at the gene ends were 2 bases for V and 4 bases for J; bases not matched to a gene: 2. CDR3 sequence reads: CASSVGGTTGELFF. The CDR3 nucleotides are TGTGCCAGCAGCGTGGGGGGGACCACCGGGGAGCTGTTTTTT.

This clonotype was recorded at least ten times. V usage is TRBV2 and J usage is TRBJ1-5; D gene uncertain. Trimming cost V 6 bases and J 5 bases, with 5 bases left between them. This CDR3 has 11 amino acids. Germline-derived CDR1 and CDR2 are SNHLY and FYNNEI. The chain's CDR3 is CASRIDQPQHF. The CDR3 DNA sequence: TGTGCCAGCAGGATAGATCAGCCCCAGCATTTT.

This clonotype was picked up many times. The genes are TRBV9 and TRBJ2-3; no clear D. The V end was cut by 1 base, the J end by 0 bases, with 6 bases between. The CDR3 spans 14 residues. From germline, CDR1 is SGDLS and CDR2 YYNGEE. The CDR3 sequence is CASSVFPSTDTQYF. The CDR3 region has the DNA TGTGCCAGCAGCGTATTTCCGAGCACAGATACGCAGTATTTT.

This clonotype has ten or more counts. The chain is built from TRBV9 and TRBJ2-1, with D unclear. The CDR3 has 14 amino acids. Germline V gene sequence: CDR1 SGDLS, CDR2 YYNGEE. Trimming left V 3 bases short and J 8 bases short, with 15 bases between. In DNA, the CDR3 is TGTGCCAGCAGCGACCTGGCCCTCAACGATGAGCAGTTCTTC. Its protein product is CASSDLALNDEQFF.

This clonotype came up many times. The rearrangement joins TRBV9 to TRBJ2-4; D may be TRBD1 or TRBD2 (6 bases each). The CDR3 contains 16 residues. CDR1 and CDR2 (germline): SGDLS, YYNGEE. V lost 4 bases and J lost 2, with 16 bases in between. CDR3 DNA: TGTGCCAGCAGCCTACCGGGGGCCGGAACCAAAAACATTCAGTACTTC. Encoded protein: CASSLPGAGTKNIQYF.

This clonotype was observed at least ten times. The chain has TRBV9 and TRBJ2-6; D is perhaps TRBD1 (5 bases). V lost 2 bases, J lost 3 bases, and 12 bases lay in between. Germline CDR1 and CDR2: SGDLS and YYNGEE. The CDR3 is made up of 16 amino acids. CDR3 nucleotide sequence: TGTGCCAGCAGCGTTCAAGGGGCGTTTGGGGCCAACGTCCTGACTTTC. Translated, it gives CASSVQGAFGANVLTF.

This clonotype appeared many times. The genes are TRBV9 and TRBJ2-3; 8 bases are a match to TRBD1. This CDR3 region has 14 residues. The germline CDR1 and CDR2 sequences are SGDLS and YYNGEE. V lost 4 bases to trimming and J lost 4 bases; unmatched junction nucleotides: 5. Here the CDR3 DNA reads TGTGCCAGCAGCCAGACAGGGGCCGCAGATACGCAGTATTTT. Protein product: CASSQTGAADTQYF.

This clonotype was seen many times. The chain employs TRBV9 and TRBJ1-2; no definite D call. Germline CDR1 and CDR2: SGDLS and YYNGEE. The length of the CDR3 is 13 residues. Trimming removed 3 bases at V and 8 bases at J, with 14 bases between. The CDR3, as DNA: TGTGCCAGCAGCGGACCTTCGGGGAGAGGCTACACCTTC. Translation gives CASSGPSGRGYTF.

The sample holds many counts of this clonotype. CDR3 in amino acids: CASSVGLGLIEQFF. In DNA, the CDR3 is TGTGCCAGCAGCGTAGGTTTGGGGCTTATTGAGCAGTTCTTC. This sequence joins TRBV9 and TRBJ2-1, with D possibly TRBD1 on 5 matching bases. Germline-derived CDR1 and CDR2 are SGDLS and YYNGEE. This CDR3 is built from 14 residues. V lost 0 bases to trimming and J lost 9 bases, with 13 bases between them. Filled out from reference TRBV9 and TRBJ2-1, the complete variable domain reads DSGVTQTPKHLITATGQRVTLRCSPRSGDLSVYWYQQSLDQGLQFLIQYYNGEERAKGNILERFSAQQFPDLHSELNLSSLELGDSALYFCASSVGLGLIEQFFGPGTRLTVL.

This clonotype showed up many times. J is TRBJ2-2 and V is TRBV9, with D possibly being TRBD2 (5 bases). V was cut by 4 bases and J by 6 bases, with 13 bases left in between. Looked up from germline, CDR1 is SGDLS and CDR2 is YYNGEE. This CDR3 region has 14 residues. CDR3 sequence reads: CASSPREGSGELFF. CDR3 nucleotide sequence: TGTGCCAGCAGCCCTCGAGAGGGTTCCGGGGAGCTGTTTTTT.

This clonotype was detected a few times. V gene TRBV9 combines with J gene TRBJ2-1; D remains ambiguous. The V end lost 0 bases, the J end lost 3 bases, and 10 bases lay between the germline ends. The germline gives CDR1 SGDLS, CDR2 YYNGEE. This CDR3 region has 15 residues. The CDR3 spells CASSVGSPHYNEQFF. DNA for the CDR3: TGTGCCAGCAGCGTAGGATCGCCGCACTACAATGAGCAGTTCTTC.

This clonotype was seen ten or more times. This sequence joins TRBV9 and TRBJ2-3, with 14 bases lining up with TRBD2. This CDR3 has 18 residues. The V gene's germline CDR1 is SGDLS and CDR2 YYNGEE. V lost 2 bases, J lost 1 base, and 6 bases stayed unmatched. CDR3 protein: CASSVGLAGGSGTDTQYF. DNA for the CDR3: TGTGCCAGCAGCGTTGGACTAGCGGGGGGATCGGGCACAGATACGCAGTATTTT.